Below, one T cell receptor (beta chain) is given with its context. Its antigen is unidentified. Other DNA sequences from this sample encode an identical CDR3 as well. The sample belongs to a study of T cell responses to AZD1222 COVID-19 vaccine. Study findings and constraints: Clonal diversity may have been underestimated in mostly white British donors. After the peak T cell response, and only then, were repertoires sampled. Unmutated variant regions are reportedly targeted by nearly half of spike-specific TCRs.

Assay: immunoSEQ multiplex PCR; the TCRdb copy retains only in-frame clones and omits some. The data show about 150,000 clones, under 95% seen once. Pooled samples include second doses given at about 4 or 12 weeks. Trimming took 5 bases from V and 1 from J, leaving 8 bases between them. The CDR3 loop spans 13 amino acids. Germline CDR1 LNHNV, CDR2 YYDKDF (reference sequence). The receptor was isolated from an adult who received the AZD1222 COVID-19 vaccine. Sequencing used peripheral blood, obtained 28 days after the second AZD1222 dose. The chain uses TRBV15 and TRBJ1-1, with a tentative D call TRBD1 (6 bases). The CDR3 spells CATSGGQNTEAFF. The CDR3 bases are TGTGCCACCAGCGGGGGACAGAACACTGAAGCTTTCTTT.